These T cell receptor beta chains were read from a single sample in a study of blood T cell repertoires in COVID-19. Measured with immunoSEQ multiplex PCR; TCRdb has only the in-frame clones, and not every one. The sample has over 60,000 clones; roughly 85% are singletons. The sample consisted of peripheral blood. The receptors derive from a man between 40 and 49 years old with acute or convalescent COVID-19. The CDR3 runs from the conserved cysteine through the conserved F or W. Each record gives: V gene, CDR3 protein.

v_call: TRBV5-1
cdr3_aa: CASSGGSGGTYNEQFF

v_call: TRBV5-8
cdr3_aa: CASSSGQGTYGYTF

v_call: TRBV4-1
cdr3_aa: CASSQDPGQGRKNIQYF

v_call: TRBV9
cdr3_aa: CASSPFGGDGYTF

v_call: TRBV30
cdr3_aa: CAGQGAGYGYTF

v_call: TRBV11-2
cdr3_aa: CASSLGSGGDQETQYF

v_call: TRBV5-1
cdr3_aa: CASSLVQASYEQYF

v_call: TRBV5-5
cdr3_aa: CASSLGRKGYNEQFF

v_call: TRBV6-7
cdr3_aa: CASSSKGALQEDTEAFF

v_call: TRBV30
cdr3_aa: CAWSVSGIYGYTF

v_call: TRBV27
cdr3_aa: CASSSIGVSNTEAFF

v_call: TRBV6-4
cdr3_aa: CASSENGVGSGELFF

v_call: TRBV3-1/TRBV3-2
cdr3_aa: CASSQDWEGGVEQYF

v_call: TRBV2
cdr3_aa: CASRGQGVTEAFF

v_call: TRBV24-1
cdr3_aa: CATEAGFGNQPQHF

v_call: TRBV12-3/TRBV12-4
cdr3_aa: CASSFENNSPLHF

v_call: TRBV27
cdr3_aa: CASSFGTTWGSPLHF

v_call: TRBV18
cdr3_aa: CASSPLTGRDTGELFF

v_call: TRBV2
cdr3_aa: CASSETGGAYGYTF

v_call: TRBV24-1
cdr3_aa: CATSQDRDGYEQYF

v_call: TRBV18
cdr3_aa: CASSPESYNEQFF

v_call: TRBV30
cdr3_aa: CAWSPLSEVEIRNTIYF

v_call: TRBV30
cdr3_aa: CAWKTQGADTEAFF

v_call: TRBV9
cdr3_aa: CASSKRLALFNEQFF

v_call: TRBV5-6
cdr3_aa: CASSLIGRVGETQYF

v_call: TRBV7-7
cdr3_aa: CASSSHQGAEQYF

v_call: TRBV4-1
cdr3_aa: CASSPHTTGAKGNTIYF

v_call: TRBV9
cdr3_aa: CASSRGLQGVGTEAFF